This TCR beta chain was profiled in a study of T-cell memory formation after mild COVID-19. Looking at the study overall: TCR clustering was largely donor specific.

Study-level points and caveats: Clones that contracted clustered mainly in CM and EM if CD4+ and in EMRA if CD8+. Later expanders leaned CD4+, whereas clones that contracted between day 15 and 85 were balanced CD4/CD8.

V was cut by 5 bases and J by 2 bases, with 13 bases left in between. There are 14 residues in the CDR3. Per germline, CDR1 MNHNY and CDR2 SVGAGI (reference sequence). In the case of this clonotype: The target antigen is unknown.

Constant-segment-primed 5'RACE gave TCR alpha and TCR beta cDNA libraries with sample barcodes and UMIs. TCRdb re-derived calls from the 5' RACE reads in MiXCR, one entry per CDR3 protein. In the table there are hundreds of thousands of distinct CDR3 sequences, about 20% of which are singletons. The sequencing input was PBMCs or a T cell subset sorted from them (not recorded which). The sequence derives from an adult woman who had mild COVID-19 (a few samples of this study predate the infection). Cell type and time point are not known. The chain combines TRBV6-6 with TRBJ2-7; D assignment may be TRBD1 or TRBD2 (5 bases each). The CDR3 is CASSRDPATYEQYF. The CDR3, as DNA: TGTGCCAGCAGTCGGGACCCCGCGACCTACGAGCAGTACTTC.